Below are 15 T cell receptor beta chains sequenced from a single sample in a study of HIV-infected patients and healthy controls (dated by TCRdb to 2013 to 2014). Library preparation employed 5' RACE. The sequencing machine was an Illumina MiSeq. The public reads were reprocessed in TCRdb via fastp at Q25 and MiXCR, keeping in-frame beta chains. Here each entry gathers all rows of one CDR3 protein and keeps the most common genes and DNA. The sample table lists about 70,000 distinct CDR3 sequences, about 16% of them with a count of one. The ten most abundant clones make up 5.5% to 6% of the sample. The sequencing sample was made of CD4+ T cells from blood. The origin of the receptors is a human donor in good health.

This clonotype was observed a few times. CDR3 amino acids: CSVRGPGGEQYF. Here the CDR3 DNA reads TGCAGCGTCCGAGGTCCGGGAGGCGAGCAGTACTTC. This sequence joins TRBV29-1 and TRBJ2-7; 7 positions match TRBD2. The CDR3 has 12 amino acids. Germline V gene lookup returns CDR1 SQVTM and CDR2 ANQGSEA. V dropped 6 bases and J dropped 6; count of bases not matched to a gene: 8.

V usage is TRBV12-3 or TRBV12-4 and J usage is TRBJ2-2, with 11 nucleotides matching TRBD2. The CDR3 runs to 15 residues. The trim removed 6 bases at V and 4 bases at J, leaving 4 bases unmatched. CDR3 bases: TGTGCCAGCAGACCGACTAGCGGGGTCACCGGGGAGCTGTTTTTT. Protein: CASRPTSGVTGELFF.

This sequence joins TRBV6-5 and TRBJ2-1; no clear D. The ends were cut back, 3 bases at V and 3 bases at J, with 6 bases in the middle. This CDR3 is built from 13 residues. Germline V CDR1 and CDR2: MNHEY, SVGAGI. The CDR3 DNA follows: TGTGCCAGCAGTTATCAAGGCTACAATGAGCAGTTCTTC. Encoded protein: CASSYQGYNEQFF.

The rearrangement links TRBV12-3 or TRBV12-4 to TRBJ2-7; D is unclear. The ends were cut back, 10 bases at V and 3 bases at J, with 16 bases in the middle. The CDR3 spans 13 residues. In DNA form, the CDR3 reads TGTGCCACCAGGCCTTACACCGGCTACGAGCAGTACTTC. It encodes CATRPYTGYEQYF.

This clonotype was seen more than once but under ten times. The chain combines TRBV10-3 with TRBJ1-5; 8 positions agree with TRBD1. CDR1 is ENHRY, CDR2 SYGVKD, per germline. The CDR3 is 15 amino acids. Trimming at V came to 4 bases and at J to 3 bases, leaving 5 bases not matched to a gene. CDR3 in amino acids: CAISGTGFDNQPQHF. DNA for the CDR3: TGTGCCATCAGTGGGACAGGGTTCGACAATCAGCCCCAGCATTTT.

This clonotype was seen at least ten times. The chain couples TRBV6-6 to TRBJ2-7, with a possible D match to TRBD2 (5 bases). V lost 6 bases, J lost 0 bases, and 12 bases lay in between. Germline CDR1 and CDR2: MNHNY and SVGAGI (reference sequence). The CDR3 spans 14 residues. The CDR3 here is CASRPRDVSYEQYF. Here the CDR3 DNA reads TGTGCCAGCAGGCCCCGGGATGTCTCCTACGAGCAGTACTTC.

This clonotype has more than one count but fewer than ten. This chain uses TRBV28 with TRBJ2-1; maybe TRBD1 (6 bases). Germline V gives CDR1 MDHEN, CDR2 SYDVKM. The CDR3 is 15 residues long. With 5 bases removed from V and 5 bases from J, the gap between germline ends came to 16 bases. The CDR3 bases are TGTGCCAGCAGTCCGGGCGACAGGCTTAACAATGAGCAGTTCTTC. Translating gives CASSPGDRLNNEQFF.

This clonotype was seen a handful of times. J is TRBJ1-3 and V is TRBV7-9; D is possibly TRBD1 (6 bases). V dropped 7 bases and J dropped 4 bases, with 8 bases sitting between them. Germline CDR1 SEHNR, CDR2 FQNEAQ (reference sequence). The CDR3 runs 12 residues. CDR3 region: CASTQGGNTIYF. In DNA form, the CDR3 reads TGTGCCAGCACACAGGGAGGAAACACCATATATTTT.

This clonotype was seen repeatedly, ten times or more. The CDR3 region is CATSDSSGTSYNEQFF. CDR3 DNA sequence: TGTGCCACCAGTGATTCTAGCGGGACCTCCTACAATGAGCAGTTCTTC. This chain links TRBV24-1 with TRBJ2-1; 9 positions agree with TRBD2. This CDR3 is built from 16 residues. With 2 bases clipped from V and 0 bases from J, the junction kept 1 base outside the gene matches. Per the germline V gene, CDR1 is KGHDR and CDR2 is SFDVKD.

This clonotype was observed a few times. The chain employs TRBV11-1 and TRBJ2-5, with TRBD2 identical over 7 bases. V gave up 3 bases and J gave up 1 base; unmatched junction bases: 11. CDR1 and CDR2 from the germline V gene are SGHAT and FQDESV (reference sequence). This CDR3 spans 17 amino acids. CDR3 residues: CASSFPRSSGSQETQYF. The CDR3 nucleotides read TGTGCCAGCAGCTTCCCACGGTCTAGCGGTAGCCAAGAGACCCAGTACTTC.

V gene TRBV20-1 combines with J gene TRBJ2-3; D is ambiguous. Per the germline V gene, CDR1 is DFQATT and CDR2 is SNEGSKA (reference sequence). The CDR3 extends over 11 amino acids. Deletions cut 0 bases from V and 11 bases from J, with 9 bases between. CDR3 bases: TGCAGTGCTAGAGATTGGCCTCTGCAGTATTTT. This gives the protein CSARDWPLQYF.

In this sample, this clonotype turned up a few times. The genes are TRBV7-9 and TRBJ2-3, with D perhaps given as TRBD1 or TRBD2 (5 bases each). The CDR3 sequence is 13 residues long. V was clipped by 5 bases and J by 2 bases, with 8 bases between them. Germline CDR1 and CDR2: SEHNR and FQNEAQ (reference sequence). Here the CDR3 DNA reads TGTGCCAGCAGCCGGGACCACACAGATACGCAGTATTTT. Its protein product is CASSRDHTDTQYF.

V is TRBV30 and J is TRBJ1-5, with D uncertain. The CDR3 runs 13 residues. V lost 4 bases and J 3 bases, leaving 10 bases between the germline ends. Germline V CDR1 and CDR2: GTSNPN, SVGIG (reference sequence). The CDR3 loop reads CAWTQAFNQPQHF. The CDR3 nucleotides read TGTGCCTGGACCCAGGCCTTCAATCAGCCCCAGCATTTT.

The chain links TRBV15 to TRBJ2-3; TRBD2 matches at 7 bases. The germline gives CDR1 LNHNV, CDR2 YYDKDF (reference sequence). This CDR3 contains 16 residues. V shed 0 bases, J shed 3 bases, and the junction held 6 bases outside the gene matches. The CDR3 DNA sequence: TGTGCCACCAGCAGAGATCGGCTAGCGGCGACAGATACGCAGTATTTT. It encodes CATSRDRLAATDTQYF.

This clonotype was detected only a few times. This chain links TRBV27 with TRBJ1-1; 10 bases map to TRBD1. With V trimmed by 6 bases and J by 5 bases, 6 bases remained unmatched. This CDR3 contains 14 residues. Germline CDR1 and CDR2: MNHEY and SMNVEV (reference sequence). The CDR3 DNA follows: TGTGCCAGCAGGTTCCGGGACAGGGGAACTGAAGCTTTCTTT. Its translation is CASRFRDRGTEAFF.